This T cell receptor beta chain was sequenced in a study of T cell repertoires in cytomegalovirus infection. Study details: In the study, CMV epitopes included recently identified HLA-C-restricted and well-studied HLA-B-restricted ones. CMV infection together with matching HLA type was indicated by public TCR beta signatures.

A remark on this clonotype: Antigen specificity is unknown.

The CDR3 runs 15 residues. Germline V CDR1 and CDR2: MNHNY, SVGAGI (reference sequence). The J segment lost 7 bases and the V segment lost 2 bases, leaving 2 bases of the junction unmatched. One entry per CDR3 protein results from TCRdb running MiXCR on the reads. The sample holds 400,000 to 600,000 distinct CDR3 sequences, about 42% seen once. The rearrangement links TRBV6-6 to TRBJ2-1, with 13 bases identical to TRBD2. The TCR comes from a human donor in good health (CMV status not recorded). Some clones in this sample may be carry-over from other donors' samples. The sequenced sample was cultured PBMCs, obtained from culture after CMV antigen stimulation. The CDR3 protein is CASSYRGLAGNEQFF. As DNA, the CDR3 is TGTGCCAGCAGTTACCGGGGACTAGCGGGGAATGAGCAGTTCTTC.